Sequencing of this T cell receptor (beta chain) was carried out in a study of shared clonotypes between healthy human individuals. Study-level points and caveats: Relative to memory subsets, naive subsets generally showed larger estimated richness.

The CDR3 runs 16 residues. Germline-derived CDR1 and CDR2 are SGDLS and YYNGEE. V shed 0 bases, J shed 2 bases, and the junction held 4 bases outside the gene matches. As concerns this clone: Its antigen is as yet unknown.

Repertoires were generated with immunoSEQ multiplex PCR, while TCRdb's copy carries only in-frame clones and drops some. Among under 850,000 clones listed, over 55% were seen once. The rearrangement links TRBV9 to TRBJ2-5, with 10 positions matching TRBD2. This clonotype was obtained from a woman under 40 in good health. Sequencing used memory CD4+ T cells sorted from blood. The subset: CD45RA-negative fraction. The CDR3 DNA is TGTGCCAGCAGCGTAGCTGTGACTAGCGGGCAAGAGACCCAGTACTTC. Translated: CASSVAVTSGQETQYF. Full variable domain (outside the CDR3, taken from reference TRBV9 and TRBJ2-5): DSGVTQTPKHLITATGQRVTLRCSPRSGDLSVYWYQQSLDQGLQFLIQYYNGEERAKGNILERFSAQQFPDLHSELNLSSLELGDSALYFCASSVAVTSGQETQYFGPGTRLLVL.